The rows below give T cell receptor beta chains drawn from one sample of a study of blood T cell repertoires in COVID-19. Clones were read by immunoSEQ multiplex PCR, and TCRdb kept only the in-frame ones, dropping some. The data show under 250,000 clones, 80% to 90% seen once. Sequencing input: PBMCs or T cells enriched from blood (not recorded which). The receptors stem from a woman aged 40 to 50 who had been exposed to COVID-19. CDR3s include the opening cysteine and the closing phenylalanine or tryptophan. The D gene is left open where the match is weak. A row's size may be missing; if present it is once, few, many or a size class.

>TRBJ1-1|TRBD1|TRBV7-3|-
CASSSRDRGEAFF
TGTGCCAGCAGCTCCCGGGACAGGGGTGAAGCTTTCTTT
>TRBJ1-1|-|TRBV4-1|-
CASSLNRVTEAFF
TGCGCCAGCAGCCTAAACCGGGTCACTGAAGCTTTCTTT
>TRBJ2-3|TRBD2|TRBV11-2|many
CASSLGTAGGLDTQYF
TGTGCCAGCAGCTTAGGTACAGCGGGGGGTCTAGATACGCAGTATTTT
>TRBJ2-2|-|TRBV3-1/TRBV3-2|-
CASSHRTDGELFF
TGTGCCAGCAGCCACCGGACAGACGGGGAGCTGTTTTTT
>TRBJ1-4|-|TRBV7-6|few
CASSRFDRDSEKLFF
TGTGCCAGCAGCCGTTTCGACAGAGACTCGGAAAAACTGTTTTTT
>TRBJ1-6|TRBD1|TRBV28|once
CASSAGTVNSPLHF
TGTGCCAGCAGTGCCGGGACAGTTAATTCACCCCTCCACTTT
>TRBJ2-2|-|TRBV30|-
CAWSTANTGELFF
TGTGCCTGGAGTACGGCGAACACCGGGGAGCTGTTTTTT
>TRBJ1-3|-|TRBV7-2|-
CASSLGVSSGNTIYF
TGTGCCAGCAGCTTAGGAGTAAGCTCTGGAAACACCATATATTTT
>TRBJ2-5|-|TRBV9|-
CASSVVDRYQETQYF
TGTGCCAGCAGCGTCGTCGACAGGTACCAAGAGACCCAGTACTTC
>TRBJ2-7|TRBD2|TRBV3-1/TRBV3-2|-
CASSQTSGSYEQYF
TGTGCCAGCAGCCAAACTAGCGGATCCTACGAGCAGTACTTC
>TRBJ1-2|-|TRBV3-1/TRBV3-2|-
CASSQGQGIFYGYTF
TGTGCCAGCAGCCAAGGGCAGGGGATCTTCTATGGCTACACCTTC
>TRBJ1-5|-|TRBV7-2|-
CASSFSGGLDQPQHF
TGTGCCAGCAGCTTTAGCGGGGGGCTAGATCAGCCCCAGCATTTT
>TRBJ1-1|-|TRBV12-3/TRBV12-4|-
CASNPREGTEAFF
TGTGCCAGCAACCCCAGGGAGGGCACTGAAGCTTTCTTT
>TRBJ2-1|-|TRBV28|-
CASSPGLPIEQFF
TGTGCCAGCAGTCCCGGACTTCCTATAGAGCAGTTCTTC
>TRBJ1-2|TRBD1|TRBV28|once
CASGDRGWYGYTF
TGTGCCAGTGGGGACAGGGGGTGGTATGGCTACACCTTC
>TRBJ1-5|-|TRBV2|-
CASKGRVPNQPQHF
TGTGCCAGCAAGGGCAGGGTCCCCAATCAGCCCCAGCATTTT
>TRBJ1-1|-|TRBV19|-
CASSYAGVATEAFF
TGTGCCAGTAGTTACGCGGGGGTGGCTACGGAAGCTTTCTTT
>TRBJ2-3|-|TRBV2|-
CASSSFRGDTQYF
TGTGCCAGCAGTTCTTTCCGCGGTGATACGCAGTATTTT
>TRBJ2-1|-|TRBV6-5|-
CASLDTSRGDEQFF
TGTGCCAGCTTGGACACCTCGCGGGGCGATGAGCAGTTCTTC
>TRBJ2-3|TRBD2|TRBV4-1|-
CASSLSGGAVDTQYF
TGCGCCAGCAGCCTCAGCGGGGGGGCAGTAGATACGCAGTATTTT
>TRBJ1-5|-|TRBV6-5|-
CASSTMRGSNQPQHF
TGTGCCAGCAGTACCATGCGGGGGAGCAATCAGCCCCAGCATTTT
>TRBJ2-5|TRBD2|TRBV5-6|-
CASSLDGTSGQETQYF
TGTGCCAGCAGCTTGGACGGGACTAGCGGGCAAGAGACCCAGTACTTC
>TRBJ1-3|TRBD1|TRBV5-5|-
CASSLGTAGNTIYF
TGTGCCAGCAGCTTAGGGACAGCAGGAAACACCATATATTTT
>TRBJ1-4|-|TRBV5-4|-
CASSFRGRGNEKLFF
TGTGCCAGCAGCTTTAGGGGCCGGGGGAATGAAAAACTGTTTTTT
>TRBJ1-5|-|TRBV2|-
CASRNRGNQPQHF
TGTGCCAGCAGGAACAGGGGCAATCAGCCCCAGCATTTT
>TRBJ2-6|-|TRBV5-6|-
CASSFGGGSGANVLTF
TGTGCCAGCAGCTTTGGTGGAGGTTCTGGGGCCAACGTCCTGACTTTC
>TRBJ1-2|TRBD1|TRBV9|-
CASSTRGQPNGYTF
TGTGCCAGCAGCACACGGGGACAGCCGAATGGCTACACCTTC
>TRBJ1-2|-|TRBV5-1|-
CASSLGQDNYGYTF
TGCGCCAGCAGCTTGGGACAGGATAACTATGGCTACACCTTC
>TRBJ2-1|-|TRBV7-9|-
CASSLARSRGGEQFF
TGTGCCAGCAGCTTAGCGCGTTCCAGGGGTGGCGAGCAGTTCTTC
>TRBJ1-2|-|TRBV6-5|-
CASSYSTGKNYTF
TGTGCCAGCAGTTACTCTACAGGGAAGAACTACACCTTC
>TRBJ1-3|-|TRBV30|many
CAWSIRGRPDTIYF
TGTGCCTGGAGTATTCGCGGGAGGCCGGACACCATATATTTT
>TRBJ1-2|-|TRBV29-1|-
CSVGGGGTSRSNYGYTF
TGCAGCGTTGGGGGAGGTGGCACCTCCCGATCTAACTATGGCTACACCTTC
>TRBJ2-1|-|TRBV11-2|-
CASSLDPRDRTRNEQFF
TGTGCCAGCAGCTTAGATCCCCGGGATAGGACCAGGAATGAGCAGTTCTTC
>TRBJ2-2|TRBD1|TRBV7-9|-
CASSKRTGGSPGELFF
TGTGCCAGCAGCAAGCGGACAGGGGGCAGTCCCGGGGAGCTGTTTTTT
>TRBJ1-4|TRBD1|TRBV28|once
CASSSGQGNEKLFF
TGTGCCAGCAGTTCAGGACAGGGTAATGAAAAACTGTTTTTT
>TRBJ2-2|-|TRBV2|-
CASSEWGVNTGELFF
TGTGCCAGCAGTGAATGGGGGGTGAACACCGGGGAGCTGTTTTTT
>TRBJ1-6|-|TRBV7-2|-
CAIPTGGANSPLHF
TGTGCCATCCCCACTGGGGGGGCAAATTCACCCCTCCACTTT